Listed here are 25 T cell receptor beta chains from one sample, sequenced in a study of cytomegalovirus exposure and HLA in healthy donors. The PCR was carried out with 60 Vbeta primers and 13 Jbeta primers. Assay used: immunoSEQ multiplex PCR; TCRdb lists only in-frame clones, some missing. The sample has almost 200,000 clones, around 79% seen once. Sequences were obtained from PBMCs. These receptors came from a male donor in good health and CMV-seropositive.

J is TRBJ2-3 and V is TRBV11-2, with D perhaps matching TRBD2 (6 bases). The CDR3 is 12 residues long. Trimming took 5 bases from V and 5 from J, leaving 8 bases between them. Looked up from germline, CDR1 is SGHAT and CDR2 is FQNNGV. CDR3 sequence (DNA): TGTGCCAGCAGCCCCGGGGGAGATACGCAGTATTTT. This gives the protein CASSPGGDTQYF.

The chain has TRBV9 and TRBJ2-1; a possible D gene is TRBD1 (5 bases). The CDR3 spans 16 residues. Trimming removed 4 bases from V and 7 bases from J, with 21 bases in between. Germline V gives CDR1 SGDLS, CDR2 YYNGEE. The CDR3: CASSPGVRQGQNEQFF. Written as DNA, the CDR3 is TGTGCCAGCAGCCCGGGTGTTAGGCAGGGCCAAAATGAGCAGTTCTTC.

J is TRBJ2-6 and V is TRBV28; D call uncertain. V was shortened by 6 bases and J by 0 bases, with 9 bases between the two germline ends. The CDR3 spans 15 residues. CDR1 and CDR2 (germline): MDHEN, SYDVKM. The CDR3: CASSPLNSGANVLTF. CDR3 in DNA: TGTGCCAGCAGCCCCTTAAACTCTGGGGCCAACGTCCTGACTTTC.

The rearrangement joins TRBV6-4 to TRBJ2-1; 8 bases fit TRBD1. Looked up from germline, CDR1 is MRHNA and CDR2 is SNTAGT. This CDR3 is 15 amino acids long. With V trimmed by 5 bases and J by 0 bases, 3 bases remained unmatched. Written as DNA, the CDR3 is TGTGCCAGCAGTTCCGGGACAGGCTCCTACAATGAGCAGTTCTTC. Encoded protein: CASSSGTGSYNEQFF.

This clone was counted once. CDR3 loop: CASSSRLVSRFF. The CDR3 DNA reads as TGTGCCAGCAGCTCCCGACTAGTTTCTCGGTTCTTC. The chain uses TRBV7-2 and TRBJ2-1; the D gene is possibly TRBD2 (6 bases). CDR3 size: 12 residues. From germline, CDR1 is SGHTA and CDR2 FQGNSA. V was shortened by 4 bases and J by 15 bases, with 16 bases between the two germline ends.

The chain recombines TRBV30 with TRBJ2-4, with D tentatively TRBD2 (6 bases). The CDR3 contains 15 residues. V lost 0 bases and J lost 6, with 15 bases in between. Germline V CDR1 and CDR2: GTSNPN, SVGIG (reference sequence). This CDR3 reads CAWSVGGPLGNIQYF. CDR3 in DNA: TGTGCCTGGAGTGTAGGAGGGCCCCTGGGAAACATTCAGTACTTC.

A few counts support this clone. The rearrangement uses TRBV7-2 and TRBJ1-2, with unresolved D. Germline V gives CDR1 SGHTA, CDR2 FQGNSA. The CDR3 loop spans 14 amino acids. The V end was cut by 3 bases, the J end by 4 bases, with 12 bases between. CDR3 region: CASSLGNAGYGYTF. In DNA form, the CDR3 reads TGTGCCAGCAGCTTGGGGAATGCGGGCTATGGCTACACCTTC.

For the CDR3, the DNA is TGTGCCAGCAGGGCAGACAGGGGAATACAGCCCCAGCATTTT. It encodes CASRADRGIQPQHF. This chain uses TRBV28 with TRBJ1-5; TRBD1 aligns across 8 bases. This CDR3 has 14 amino acids. The germline gives CDR1 MDHEN, CDR2 SYDVKM. Trimming took 6 bases from V and 7 from J; bases not matched to a gene: 8. The entire variable domain, with the rest obtained from reference TRBV28 and TRBJ1-5, is as follows: DVKVTQSSRYLVKRTGEKVFLECVQDMDHENMFWYRQDPGLGLRLIYFSYDVKMKEKGDIPEGYSVSREKKERFSLILESASTNQTSMYLCASRADRGIQPQHFGDGTRLSIL.

This chain links TRBV7-9 with TRBJ1-2, with a tentative D call TRBD1 (5 bases). This CDR3 is 13 amino acids long. Germline CDR1 is SEHNR and CDR2 is FQNEAQ (reference sequence). Trimming pared 4 bases from V and 4 bases from J, leaving 10 bases between. CDR3 residues: CASSSQDAYGYTF. The DNA of the CDR3 is TGTGCCAGCAGCTCACAGGATGCCTATGGCTACACCTTC.

This clone was observed a handful of times. This chain uses TRBV7-8 with TRBJ2-3, with 7 bases lining up with TRBD2. CDR1 and CDR2 from the germline V gene are SGHVS and FQNEAQ. J gave up 2 bases and V 4 bases, and 3 bases lay outside the gene matches. The CDR3 spans 14 residues. CDR3 protein: CASSSSGYTDTQYF. Here the CDR3 DNA reads TGTGCCAGCAGCTCTAGCGGTTACACAGATACGCAGTATTTT.

The rearrangement uses TRBV5-1 and TRBJ2-3; D unclear. In germline, CDR1 is SGHRS, CDR2 YFSETQ. The CDR3 runs 12 residues. The ends were cut back, 5 bases at V and 3 bases at J, with 7 bases in the middle. The CDR3 sequence is CASSGPTDTQYF. The CDR3 region has the DNA TGCGCCAGCAGTGGGCCAACAGATACGCAGTATTTT.

This clone was counted a single time. The chain links TRBV11-3 to TRBJ2-3; no firm D call. The CDR3 consists of 15 residues. The V gene lost 1 base and the J gene lost 6 bases, with 14 bases spanning the gap. The germline CDR1 and CDR2 sequences are SGHNT and YENEEA. CDR3 region: CASSLGVREVDTQYF. CDR3 bases: TGTGCCAGCAGCTTAGGGGTGCGTGAGGTGGATACGCAGTATTTT.

The J gene is TRBJ1-5, the V gene TRBV6-1; the D gene is possibly TRBD1 (5 bases). Germline assignment: CDR1 MNHNS and CDR2 SASEGT. Trimming removed 2 bases at V and 0 bases at J, with 17 bases between. This CDR3 comprises 18 residues. The CDR3 sequence: CASSEQGPLGSSNQPQHF. In DNA, the CDR3 is TGTGCCAGCAGTGAACAGGGACCCCTCGGGAGTAGCAATCAGCCCCAGCATTTT.

Comment on this clone: A read error may account for a junction end that differs from germline. The chain combines TRBV7-9 with TRBJ2-2; possibly TRBD2 for D (6 bases). The CDR3 has 15 amino acids. Germline-derived CDR1 and CDR2 are SEHNR and FQNEAQ (reference sequence). CDR3 amino acids: CSSSLTRRGPGELFF. CDR3 nucleotides: TGTTCCAGCAGCTTAACTCGGAGGGGTCCCGGGGAGCTGTTTTTT.

This clone came up a few times. V gene TRBV5-6 combines with J gene TRBJ1-1; 7 nucleotides agree with TRBD1. With 4 bases clipped from V and 8 bases from J, the junction kept 8 bases outside the gene matches. The germline V gene encodes CDR1 SGHDT and CDR2 YYEEEE. This CDR3 spans 13 amino acids. CDR3 bases: TGTGCCAGCAGCCGAACAGGGGCGCAGGAAGCTTTCTTT. It codes for CASSRTGAQEAFF. Combining the CDR3 with reference TRBV5-6 and TRBJ1-1 gives the whole variable domain DAGVTQSPTHLIKTRGQQVTLRCSPKSGHDTVSWYQQALGQGPQFIFQYYEEEERQRGNFPDRFSGHQFPNYSSELNVNALLLGDSALYLCASSRTGAQEAFFGQGTRLTVV.

The V and J genes are TRBV5-1 and TRBJ2-7, with 8 bases matching TRBD1. Germline assignment: CDR1 SGHRS and CDR2 YFSETQ. V shed 4 bases, J shed 2 bases, and the junction held 11 bases outside the gene matches. The CDR3 sequence is 16 residues long. The CDR3 loop is CASSNRRDRTTYEQYF. CDR3 in DNA: TGCGCCAGCAGCAACCGGAGGGACAGGACAACCTACGAGCAGTACTTC.

This clone was detected only a few times. This chain links TRBV9 with TRBJ2-1; tentative D call: TRBD1 (5 bases). This CDR3 spans 12 amino acids. The germline CDR1 and CDR2 sequences are SGDLS and YYNGEE. V was shortened by 6 bases and J by 9 bases, with 13 bases between the two germline ends. The CDR3 sequence is CASNLGEGEQFF. CDR3 DNA: TGTGCCAGCAACCTAGGGGAAGGTGAGCAGTTCTTC.

This chain joins TRBV5-4 and TRBJ2-2; the match to TRBD2 covers 11 bases. Trimming removed 3 bases from V and 5 bases from J; junction bases left unmatched: 6. Germline loops: CDR1 SGHNT, CDR2 YYREEE (reference sequence). The CDR3 has 16 residues. Written as DNA, the CDR3 is TGTGCCAGCAGCTACCCGACTAGCGGGGTAACCGGGGAGCTGTTTTTT. Translating it yields CASSYPTSGVTGELFF. Combining the CDR3 with reference TRBV5-4 and TRBJ2-2 gives the whole variable domain ETGVTQSPTHLIKTRGQQVTLRCSSQSGHNTVSWYQQALGQGPQFIFQYYREEENGRGNFPPRFSGLQFPNYSSELNVNALELDDSALYLCASSYPTSGVTGELFFGEGSRLTVL.

The chain has TRBV5-4 and TRBJ2-2, with 10 nucleotides matching TRBD1. With 4 bases clipped from V and 5 bases from J, the junction kept 5 bases outside the gene matches. Germline CDR1 SGHNT, CDR2 YYREEE (reference sequence). The CDR3 is 15 amino acids. The DNA for the CDR3 is TGTGCCAGCAGCACCGGGACAGGGGTTACCGGGGAGCTGTTTTTT. As protein: CASSTGTGVTGELFF.

The chain links TRBV15 to TRBJ2-1; TRBD1 matches at 7 bases. Looked up from germline, CDR1 is LNHNV and CDR2 is YYDKDF (reference sequence). V lost 1 base and J lost 6; bases outside the gene matches: 6. The CDR3 spans 15 residues. The CDR3 loop reads CATSRGTEGANEQFF. As DNA, the CDR3 is TGTGCCACCAGCAGAGGGACAGAGGGGGCCAATGAGCAGTTCTTC.

The rearrangement uses TRBV11-2 and TRBJ2-2; D possibly corresponds to TRBD2 (6 bases). Germline assignment: CDR1 SGHAT and CDR2 FQNNGV. V lost 5 bases, J lost 2 bases, and 15 bases lay in between. This CDR3 has 16 amino acids. CDR3 sequence: CASSLTRDFNTGELFF. As DNA, the CDR3 is TGTGCCAGCAGCCTCACCCGGGACTTTAACACCGGGGAGCTGTTTTTT.

The chain uses TRBV7-9 and TRBJ2-5, with 12 bases fitting TRBD2. V shed 5 bases, J shed 5 bases, and the junction held 6 bases outside the gene matches. The CDR3 is 15 amino acids. Germline V gives CDR1 SEHNR, CDR2 FQNEAQ (reference sequence). CDR3 sequence: CASSPSGGAVETQYF. The CDR3 DNA follows: TGTGCCAGCAGCCCTAGCGGGGGGGCAGTGGAGACCCAGTACTTC. The complete variable domain, with remaining parts taken from reference TRBV7-9 and TRBJ2-5, reads DTGVSQNPRHKITKRGQNVTFRCDPISEHNRLYWYRQTLGQGPEFLTYFQNEAQLEKSRLLSDRFSAERPKGSFSTLEIQRTEQGDSAMYLCASSPSGGAVETQYFGPGTRLLVL.

The chain uses TRBV7-2 and TRBJ2-1, with 9 bases that match TRBD2. Trimming took 0 bases from V and 6 from J; bases not matched to a gene: 9. Germline V gene lookup returns CDR1 SGHTA and CDR2 FQGNSA. The CDR3 has 17 residues. The DNA for the CDR3 is TGTGCCAGCAGCTTAGCTCGGAGTAGCGGGAGAAGCAATGAGCAGTTCTTC. As protein: CASSLARSSGRSNEQFF.

The V call is TRBV19, the J call TRBJ1-5; a possible D gene is TRBD1 (5 bases). Germline CDR1 LNHDA, CDR2 SQIVND (reference sequence). The CDR3 runs to 16 residues. Between the trimmed V and J ends, which lost 1 base and 3 bases, there was a span of 13 bases. The CDR3 loop is CASSIGGGFYNQPQHF. DNA of the CDR3: TGTGCCAGTAGTATAGGCGGGGGGTTCTACAATCAGCCCCAGCATTTT.

V is TRBV27 and J is TRBJ2-5; D may be TRBD2 (5 bases). The CDR3 totals 16 residues. CDR1 and CDR2 (germline): MNHEY, SMNVEV (reference sequence). Trimming pared 6 bases from V and 0 bases from J, leaving 17 bases between. This chain's CDR3 is CASRPSRGLYQETQYF. CDR3 in DNA: TGTGCCAGCAGGCCTTCCCGCGGACTTTACCAAGAGACCCAGTACTTC.